The source of this TCR beta chain is a study of identical twins. Study results and caveats: In monozygotic twins, models underestimated the sharing of out-of-frame TCR alpha.

TCRdb recomputed calls from the 5' RACE reads with MiXCR, one row per CDR3 protein. The sample has some 100,000 distinct CDR3 sequences; about 6% are singletons. This clonotype was recorded many times. Its antigen is undetermined. CDR3 length: 11 residues. V lost 4 bases, J lost 5 bases, and 4 bases lay in between. Germline V CDR1 and CDR2: SGHNT, YYREEE (reference sequence). Sequences were obtained from memory T cells sorted from blood. This chain joins TRBV5-4 and TRBJ2-1; D uncertain. This receptor was obtained from a woman aged 45-60 years in good health. CDR3 sequence (DNA): TGTGCCAGCAGCCGGGACAATGAGCAGTTCTTC. Protein sequence: CASSRDNEQFF.